This entry lists 7 T cell receptor beta chains sequenced from one sample in a study of CXCR3 chemokines and chemotherapy response in bladder cancer. MiXCR, applied by TCRdb to the PCR reads, yields one record per CDR3 protein. The top ten hold roughly 8.7% of the sample, which has about 8,900 distinct CDR3 sequences, roughly 24% seen once. The sample was gathered from a patient whose treatment included neoadjuvant chemotherapy. The origin of the receptors is a human donor with bladder cancer that did not respond to neoadjuvant chemotherapy.

The rearrangement links TRBV6-2 or TRBV6-3 to TRBJ2-2; 15 positions match TRBD2. The V gene end was trimmed by 6 bases and the J gene end by 4 bases; junction bases not matched to a gene: 9. This CDR3 spans 18 amino acids. Germline CDR1 is MNHEY and CDR2 is SVGEGT. CDR3 protein: CASRGTSGGPLLTGELFF. In DNA, the CDR3 is TGTGCCAGCAGGGGGACTAGCGGGGGGCCCCTACTCACCGGGGAGCTGTTTTTT.

Relative to its sample, this clonotype is medium-sized. V usage is TRBV27 and J usage is TRBJ2-1; 8 nucleotides line up with TRBD1. There are 15 residues in the CDR3. In germline, CDR1 is MNHEY, CDR2 SMNVEV (reference sequence). Trimming at V came to 2 bases and at J to 4 bases, leaving 4 bases not matched to a gene. This CDR3 reads CASSLTGQVYNEQFF. CDR3 coding DNA: TGTGCCAGCAGTTTAACGGGACAGGTTTACAATGAGCAGTTCTTC.

This rearrangement joins TRBV19 to TRBJ1-1; 7 bases fit TRBD1. This CDR3 is 14 amino acids long. The junction had 11 bases not matched to a gene; V was cut back by 9 bases and J by 4 bases. Germline V gene lookup returns CDR1 LNHDA and CDR2 SQIVND (reference sequence). This CDR3 is CASSSSTGSTEAFF. The CDR3 DNA sequence: TGTGCCAGCAGCTCGTCGACAGGGAGCACTGAAGCTTTCTTT. The full variable domain, in which reference TRBV19 and TRBJ1-1 provide the parts outside the CDR3, is DGGITQSPKYLFRKEGQNVTLSCEQNLNHDAMYWYRQDPGQGLRLIYYSQIVNDFQKGDIAEGYSVSREKKESFPLTVTSAQKNPTAFYLCASSSSTGSTEAFFGQGTRLTVV.

By share of the sample, this clonotype is medium-sized (0.01 to 0.1%). This chain connects TRBV29-1 to TRBJ2-3; D not certain. The CDR3 spans 13 residues. CDR1 and CDR2 (germline): SQVTM, ANQGSEA. Trimming pared 4 bases from V and 5 bases from J, leaving 13 bases between. CDR3 loop: CSVGAETRDTQYF. In DNA form, the CDR3 reads TGCAGCGTTGGCGCGGAGACAAGAGATACGCAGTATTTT.

Notes on this clonotype: It differs at one base from a far larger clone, so likely a read error. The chain couples TRBV6-1 to TRBJ2-6, with no clear D. Germline V lookup: CDR1 MNHNS, CDR2 SASEGT. V shed 3 bases and J shed 0 bases, with 6 bases lying between them. The CDR3 consists of 15 residues. CDR3 sequence: CASSESNSGANVLTF. The CDR3 bases are TGTGCCAGCAGTGAGTCGAACTCTGGGGCCAACGTCCTGACTTTC.

This clonotype was found many times. This chain connects TRBV12-3 or TRBV12-4 to TRBJ2-7; D not certain. Trimming removed 7 bases from V and 5 bases from J, with 15 bases in between. This CDR3 has 13 amino acids. DNA of the CDR3: TGTGCCAGCACCCAGACCGGTTTCAACGAGCAGTACTTC. The encoded protein is CASTQTGFNEQYF.

Ten or more counts support this clonotype. J is TRBJ1-2 and V is TRBV20-1; TRBD1 aligns across 7 bases. Germline CDR1 and CDR2: DFQATT and SNEGSKA (reference sequence). V was clipped by 1 base and J by 5 bases; unmatched bases: 1. The CDR3 totals 12 residues. The CDR3 DNA reads as TGCAGTGCTAGAGGACAGGGTTATGGCTACACCTTC. It encodes CSARGQGYGYTF.